This T cell receptor beta chain emerged from a study of beta chain features in type 1 diabetes. Broader study findings: PCR might favor shorter templates, but any such skew would affect patients and controls equally. Among patients with Type 1 diabetes, TCRB CDR3s were moderately but significantly shorter in every one of the four CD4+ subsets. Among patients, naive, central memory and Treg TCRB repertoires appeared more similar than among healthy donors.

This clone was detected a few times. Antigen: not known. Isolated RNA was reverse transcribed in full, so expressed TCRB transcripts were sequenced. TCRdb keeps only in-frame clones here, not all; method: immunoSEQ multiplex PCR. Among some 350,000 clones listed, about 14% were seen once. The CDR3 totals 15 residues. Germline V gene data show CDR1 as SGHRS and CDR2 as YFSETQ. V shed 6 bases and J 4 bases; nucleotides not matched to a gene: 5. The clonotype was recovered from a woman under 30 with type 1 diabetes. Sample: naive CD4+ T cells from blood. V gene TRBV5-1 combines with J gene TRBJ2-5; 14 nucleotides line up with TRBD2. The DNA of the CDR3 is TGCGCCAGCAACGGACTAGCGGGAGGTCCAGAGACCCAGTACTTC. Amino acid sequence: CASNGLAGGPETQYF.